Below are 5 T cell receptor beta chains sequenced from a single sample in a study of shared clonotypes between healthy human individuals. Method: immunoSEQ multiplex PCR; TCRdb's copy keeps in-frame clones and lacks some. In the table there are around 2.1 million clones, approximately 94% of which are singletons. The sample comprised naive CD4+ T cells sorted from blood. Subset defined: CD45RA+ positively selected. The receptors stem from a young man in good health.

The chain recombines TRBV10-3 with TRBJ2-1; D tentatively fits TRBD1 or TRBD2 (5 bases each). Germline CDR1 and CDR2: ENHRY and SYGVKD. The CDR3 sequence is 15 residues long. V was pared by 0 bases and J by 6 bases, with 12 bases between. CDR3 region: CAISESGPGLNEQFF. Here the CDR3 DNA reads TGTGCCATCAGTGAGTCGGGTCCGGGGCTCAATGAGCAGTTCTTC.

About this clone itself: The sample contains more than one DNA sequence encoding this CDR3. The CDR3 reads CASSLGQGIQETQYF. CDR3 coding DNA: TGTGCCAGCAGCTTGGGACAGGGCATCCAAGAGACCCAGTACTTC. The chain is built from TRBV5-6 and TRBJ2-5, with 7 nucleotides matching TRBD1. The CDR3 loop spans 15 amino acids. Germline V lookup: CDR1 SGHDT, CDR2 YYEEEE. V dropped 0 bases and J dropped 1; count of bases not matched to a gene: 3.

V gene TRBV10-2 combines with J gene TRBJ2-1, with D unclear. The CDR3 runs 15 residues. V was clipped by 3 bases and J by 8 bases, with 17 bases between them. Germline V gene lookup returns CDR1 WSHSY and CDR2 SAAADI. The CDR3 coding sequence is TGCGCCAGCAGTGAACCAAGACCGTCACCGGATGAGCAGTTCTTC. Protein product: CASSEPRPSPDEQFF.

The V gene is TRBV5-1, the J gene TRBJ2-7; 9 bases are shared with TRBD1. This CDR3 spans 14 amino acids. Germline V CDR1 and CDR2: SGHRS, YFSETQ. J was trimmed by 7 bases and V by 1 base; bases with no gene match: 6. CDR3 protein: CASSLPGQGGEQYF. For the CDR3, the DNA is TGCGCCAGCAGCTTGCCGGGACAGGGTGGAGAGCAGTACTTC.

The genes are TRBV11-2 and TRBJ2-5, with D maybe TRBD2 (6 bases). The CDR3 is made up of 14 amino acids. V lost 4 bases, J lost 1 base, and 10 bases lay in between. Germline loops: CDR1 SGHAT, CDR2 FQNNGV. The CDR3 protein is CASSSRDFQETQYF. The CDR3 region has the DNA TGTGCCAGCAGCTCCAGGGACTTCCAAGAGACCCAGTACTTC.